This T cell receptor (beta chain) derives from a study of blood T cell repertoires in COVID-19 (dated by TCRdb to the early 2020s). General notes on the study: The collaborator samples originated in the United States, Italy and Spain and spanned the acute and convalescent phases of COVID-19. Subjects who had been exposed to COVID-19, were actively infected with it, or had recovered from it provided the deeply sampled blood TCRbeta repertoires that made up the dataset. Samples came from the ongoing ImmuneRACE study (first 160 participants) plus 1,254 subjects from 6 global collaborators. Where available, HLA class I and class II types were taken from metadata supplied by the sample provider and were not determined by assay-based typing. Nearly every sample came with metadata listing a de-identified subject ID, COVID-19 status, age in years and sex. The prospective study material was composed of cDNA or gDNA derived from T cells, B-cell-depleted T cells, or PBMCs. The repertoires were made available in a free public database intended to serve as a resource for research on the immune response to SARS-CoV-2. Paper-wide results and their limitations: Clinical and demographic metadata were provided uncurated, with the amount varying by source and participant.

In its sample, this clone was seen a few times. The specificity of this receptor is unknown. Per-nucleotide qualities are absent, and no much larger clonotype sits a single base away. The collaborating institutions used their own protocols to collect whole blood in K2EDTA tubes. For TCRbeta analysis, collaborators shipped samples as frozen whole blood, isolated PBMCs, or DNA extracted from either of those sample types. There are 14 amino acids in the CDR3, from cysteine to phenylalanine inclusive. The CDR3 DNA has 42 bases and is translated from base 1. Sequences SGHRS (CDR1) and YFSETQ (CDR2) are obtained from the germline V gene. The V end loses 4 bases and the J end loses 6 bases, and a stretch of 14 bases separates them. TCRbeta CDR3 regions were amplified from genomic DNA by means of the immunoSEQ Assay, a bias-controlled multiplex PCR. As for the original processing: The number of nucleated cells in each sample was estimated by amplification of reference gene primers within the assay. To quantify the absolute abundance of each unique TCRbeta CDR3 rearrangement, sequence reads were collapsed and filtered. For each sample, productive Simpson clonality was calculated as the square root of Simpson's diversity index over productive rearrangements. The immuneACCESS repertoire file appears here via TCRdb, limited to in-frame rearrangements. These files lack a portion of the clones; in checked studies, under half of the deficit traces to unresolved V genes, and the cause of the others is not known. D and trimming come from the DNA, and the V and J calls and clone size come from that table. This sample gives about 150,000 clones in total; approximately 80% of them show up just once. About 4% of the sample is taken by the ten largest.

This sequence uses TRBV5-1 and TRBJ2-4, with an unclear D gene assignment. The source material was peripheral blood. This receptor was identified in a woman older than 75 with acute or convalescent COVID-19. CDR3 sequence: CASSQLSETNIQYF. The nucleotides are TGCGCCAGCAGCCAATTAAGCGAGACAAACATTCAGTACTTC.